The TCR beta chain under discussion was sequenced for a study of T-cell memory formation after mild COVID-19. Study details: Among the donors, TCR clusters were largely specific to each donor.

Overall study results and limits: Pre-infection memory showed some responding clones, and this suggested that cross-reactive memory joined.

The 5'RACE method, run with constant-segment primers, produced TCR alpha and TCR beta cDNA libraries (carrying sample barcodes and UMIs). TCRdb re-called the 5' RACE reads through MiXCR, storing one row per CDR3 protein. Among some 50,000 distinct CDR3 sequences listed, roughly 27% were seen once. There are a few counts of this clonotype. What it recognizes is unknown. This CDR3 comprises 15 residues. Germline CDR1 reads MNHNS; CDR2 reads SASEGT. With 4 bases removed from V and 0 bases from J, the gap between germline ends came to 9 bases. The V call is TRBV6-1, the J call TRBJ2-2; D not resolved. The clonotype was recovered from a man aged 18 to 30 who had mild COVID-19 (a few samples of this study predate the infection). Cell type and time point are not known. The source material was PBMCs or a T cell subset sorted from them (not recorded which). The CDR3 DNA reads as TGTGCCAGCAGTGCCAGTGAAGCGAACACCGGGGAGCTGTTTTTT. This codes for CASSASEANTGELFF.